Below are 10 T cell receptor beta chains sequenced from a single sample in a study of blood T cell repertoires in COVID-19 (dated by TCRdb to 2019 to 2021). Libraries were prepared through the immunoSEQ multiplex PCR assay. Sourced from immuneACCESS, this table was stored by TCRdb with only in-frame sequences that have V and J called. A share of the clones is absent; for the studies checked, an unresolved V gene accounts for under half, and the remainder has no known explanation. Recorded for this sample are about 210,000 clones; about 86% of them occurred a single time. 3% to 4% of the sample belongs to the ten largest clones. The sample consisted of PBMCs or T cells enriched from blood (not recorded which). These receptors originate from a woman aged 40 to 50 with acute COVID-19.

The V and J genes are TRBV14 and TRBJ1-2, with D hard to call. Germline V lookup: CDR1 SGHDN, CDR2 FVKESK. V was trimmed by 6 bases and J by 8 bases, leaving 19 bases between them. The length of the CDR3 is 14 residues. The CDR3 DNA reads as TGTGCCAGCAGTCTCGATCCCCTTGGAGCCGGCTACACCTTC. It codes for CASSLDPLGAGYTF. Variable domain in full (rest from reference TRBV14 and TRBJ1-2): EAGVTQFPSHSVIEKGQTVTLRCDPISGHDNLYWYRRVMGKEIKFLLHFVKESKQDESGMPNNRFLAERTGGTYSTLKVQPAELEDSGVYFCASSLDPLGAGYTFGSGTRLTVV.

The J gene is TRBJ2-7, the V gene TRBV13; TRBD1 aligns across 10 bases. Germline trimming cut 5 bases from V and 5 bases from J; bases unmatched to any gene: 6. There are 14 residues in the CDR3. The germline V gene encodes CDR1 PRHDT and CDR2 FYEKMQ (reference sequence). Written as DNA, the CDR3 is TGTGCCAGCAGCCCCCGGGACAGGGGCCACGAGCAGTACTTC. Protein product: CASSPRDRGHEQYF.

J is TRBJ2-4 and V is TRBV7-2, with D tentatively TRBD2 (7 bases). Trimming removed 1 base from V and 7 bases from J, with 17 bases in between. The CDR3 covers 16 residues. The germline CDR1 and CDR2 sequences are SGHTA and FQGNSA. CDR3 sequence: CASSLVGLGGGNIQYF. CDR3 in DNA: TGTGCCAGCAGCTTAGTTGGTTTGGGCGGGGGCAACATTCAGTACTTC. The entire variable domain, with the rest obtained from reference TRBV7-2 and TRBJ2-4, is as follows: GAGVSQSPSNKVTEKGKDVELRCDPISGHTALYWYRQSLGQGLEFLIYFQGNSAPDKSGLPSDRFSAERTGGSVSTLTIQRTQQEDSAVYLCASSLVGLGGGNIQYFGAGTRLSVL.

The CDR3 loop is CASSLVPDGTEEAFF. For the CDR3, the DNA is TGTGCCAGCAGCTTAGTTCCCGACGGGACAGAAGAAGCTTTCTTT. V usage is TRBV7-2 and J usage is TRBJ1-1; 7 nucleotides align to TRBD1. Looked up from germline, CDR1 is SGHTA and CDR2 is FQGNSA. This CDR3 has 15 residues. The V and J ends lost 1 base and 8 bases, in that order; junction bases with no gene match: 10. Together with reference TRBV7-2 and TRBJ1-1, the CDR3 gives the full variable domain: GAGVSQSPSNKVTEKGKDVELRCDPISGHTALYWYRQSLGQGLEFLIYFQGNSAPDKSGLPSDRFSAERTGGSVSTLTIQRTQQEDSAVYLCASSLVPDGTEEAFFGQGTRLTVV.

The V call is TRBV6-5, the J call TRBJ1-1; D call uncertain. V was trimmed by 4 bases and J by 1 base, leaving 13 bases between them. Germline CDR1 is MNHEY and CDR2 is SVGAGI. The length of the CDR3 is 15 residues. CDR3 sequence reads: CASSSREKGNTEAFF. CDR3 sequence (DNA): TGTGCCAGCAGTTCCCGGGAGAAGGGGAACACTGAAGCTTTCTTT.

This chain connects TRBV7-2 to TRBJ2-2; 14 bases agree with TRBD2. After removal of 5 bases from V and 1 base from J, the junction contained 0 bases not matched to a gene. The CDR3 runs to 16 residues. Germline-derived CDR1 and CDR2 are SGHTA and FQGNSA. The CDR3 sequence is CASSGTSGRNTGELFF. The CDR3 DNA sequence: TGTGCCAGCAGCGGGACTAGCGGGAGGAACACCGGGGAGCTGTTTTTT.

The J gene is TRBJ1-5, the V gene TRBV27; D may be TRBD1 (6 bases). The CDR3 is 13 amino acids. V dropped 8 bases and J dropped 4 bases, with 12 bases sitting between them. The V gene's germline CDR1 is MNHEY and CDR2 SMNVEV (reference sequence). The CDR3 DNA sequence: TGTGCCAGCTCCGGACAGCCTAATCAGCCCCAGCATTTT. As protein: CASSGQPNQPQHF.

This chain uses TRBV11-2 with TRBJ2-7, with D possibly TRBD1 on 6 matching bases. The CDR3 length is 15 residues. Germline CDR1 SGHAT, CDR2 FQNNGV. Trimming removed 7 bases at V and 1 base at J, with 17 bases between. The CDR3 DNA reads TGTGCCAGCACCTATCAGGGGATTAGGTCCTACGAGCAGTACTTC. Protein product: CASTYQGIRSYEQYF.

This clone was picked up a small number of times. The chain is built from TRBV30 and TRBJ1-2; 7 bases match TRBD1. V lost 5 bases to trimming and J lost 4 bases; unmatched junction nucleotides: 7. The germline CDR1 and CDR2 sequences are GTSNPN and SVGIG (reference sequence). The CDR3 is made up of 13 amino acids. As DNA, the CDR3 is TGTGCCTGGGGCCGGGACAGACCCTATGGCTACACCTTC. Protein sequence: CAWGRDRPYGYTF.

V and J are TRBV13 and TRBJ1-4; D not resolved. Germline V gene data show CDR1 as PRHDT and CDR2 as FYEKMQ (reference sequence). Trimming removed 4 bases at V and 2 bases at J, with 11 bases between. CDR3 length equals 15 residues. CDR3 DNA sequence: TGTGCCAGCAGCTATTTTGGGGAGACTAATGAAAAACTGTTTTTT. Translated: CASSYFGETNEKLFF.